This T cell receptor beta chain was retrieved from a study of blood T cell repertoires in COVID-19. About the study: In each case, the material was cDNA or gDNA derived from T cells, B-cell-depleted T cells, or PBMCs.

The assay was immunoSEQ multiplex PCR, and TCRdb's table has in-frame clones only and misses some. The table has 350,000 or so clones, about 86% seen once. The sample taken for sequencing was PBMCs or T cells enriched from blood (not recorded which). The receptor was derived from a woman between 40 and 55 years old with acute COVID-19.

CDR3 in DNA: TGTGCCAGCAGTCCCCACCGGGACAGGGGTAACACTGAAGCTTTCTTT. It translates to CASSPHRDRGNTEAFF. The chain joins TRBV27 to TRBJ1-1; 10 nucleotides line up with TRBD1. The V gene's germline CDR1 is MNHEY and CDR2 SMNVEV (reference sequence). With 5 bases clipped from V and 2 bases from J, the junction kept 8 bases outside the gene matches. This CDR3 is 16 amino acids long.